This entry lists 29 T cell receptor beta chains sequenced from one sample in a study of cytomegalovirus exposure and HLA in healthy donors. The PCR had 60 Vbeta and 13 Jbeta primers. Sequenced by immunoSEQ multiplex PCR; TCRdb stores in-frame clones only, minus some. The sample has more than 40,000 clones. Material: PBMCs. The receptor set was obtained from a woman aged 40-49 years in good health and CMV-seronegative.

This chain links TRBV19 with TRBJ1-5; D uncertain. Germline lookup yields CDR1 LNHDA and CDR2 SQIVND (reference sequence). The CDR3 consists of 14 residues. Trimming removed 5 bases at V and 9 bases at J, with 17 bases between. The CDR3 DNA sequence: TGTGCCAGTAGTCCTTACGAGACACGAAGGCCCCAGCATTTT. Translated: CASSPYETRRPQHF.

The chain joins TRBV19 to TRBJ2-7, with D perhaps matching TRBD1 (6 bases). Germline V gene data show CDR1 as LNHDA and CDR2 as SQIVND (reference sequence). This CDR3 region has 14 residues. V dropped 4 bases and J dropped 0 bases, with 10 bases sitting between them. The CDR3 reads CASSKGDSSYEQYF. DNA for the CDR3: TGTGCCAGTAGTAAGGGGGATAGCTCCTACGAGCAGTACTTC.

This chain connects TRBV25-1 to TRBJ1-1; D call uncertain. Germline V gene sequence: CDR1 MGHDK, CDR2 SYGVNS. Between the trimmed V and J ends, which lost 3 bases and 5 bases, there was a span of 13 bases. This CDR3 has 14 residues. The DNA for the CDR3 is TGTGCCAGCAGTGATCCTGTCCGAGGAACTGAAGCTTTCTTT. Its protein is CASSDPVRGTEAFF.

This sequence joins TRBV6-6 and TRBJ2-5; 9 nucleotides match TRBD1. The CDR3 spans 14 residues. The ends lost 5 bases at V and 5 bases at J; junction bases unmatched: 6. Germline loops: CDR1 MNHNY, CDR2 SVGAGI (reference sequence). As DNA, the CDR3 is TGTGCCAGCAGTCCTACAGGGGGCTGGGAGACCCAGTACTTC. Its protein is CASSPTGGWETQYF.

The chain joins TRBV2 to TRBJ1-1, with a weak D call TRBD1 (5 bases). The CDR3 runs to 14 residues. Between the trimmed V and J ends, which lost 11 bases and 3 bases, there was a span of 19 bases. Germline CDR1 and CDR2: SNHLY and FYNNEI. CDR3: CAGAAGFQYTEAFF. In DNA, the CDR3 is TGTGCCGGGGCCGCAGGGTTTCAATACACTGAAGCTTTCTTT.

V usage is TRBV2 and J usage is TRBJ2-7; a possible D gene is TRBD2 (6 bases). This CDR3 has 14 amino acids. Trimming took 10 bases from V and 2 from J, leaving 18 bases between them. CDR1 SNHLY and CDR2 FYNNEI come from the germline V gene. The CDR3 loop is CATSGDLLAYEQYF. CDR3 bases: TGTGCCACCTCTGGGGACTTACTCGCCTACGAGCAGTACTTC. The full variable domain, in which reference TRBV2 and TRBJ2-7 provide the parts outside the CDR3, is EPEVTQTPSHQVTQMGQEVILRCVPISNHLYFYWYRQILGQKVEFLVSFYNNEISEKSEIFDDQFSVERPDGSNFTLKIRSTKLEDSAMYFCATSGDLLAYEQYFGPGTRLTVT.

The V gene is TRBV10-3, the J gene TRBJ1-2, with D possibly being TRBD1 (5 bases). V was trimmed by 2 bases and J by 0 bases, leaving 7 bases between them. Germline V gene data show CDR1 as ENHRY and CDR2 as SYGVKD. This CDR3 is 14 amino acids long. The CDR3 reads CAISEKQANYGYTF. The CDR3 region has the DNA TGTGCCATCAGTGAGAAACAGGCTAACTATGGCTACACCTTC.

The chain links TRBV7-9 to TRBJ2-1; 8 bases map to TRBD2. The V segment lost 3 bases and the J segment 6 bases; nucleotides outside the gene matches: 7. The CDR3 extends over 15 amino acids. Looked up from germline, CDR1 is SEHNR and CDR2 is FQNEAQ (reference sequence). The CDR3 loop reads CASSFWSSGLNEQFF. The CDR3 nucleotides read TGTGCCAGCAGCTTTTGGTCTAGCGGGCTCAATGAGCAGTTCTTC.

This rearrangement joins TRBV7-2 to TRBJ1-5, with 9 nucleotides matching TRBD1. The CDR3 has 15 amino acids. Germline values: CDR1 SGHTA, CDR2 FQGNSA. Trimming removed 5 bases from V and 8 bases from J; junction bases left unmatched: 10. The CDR3 DNA reads TGTGCCAGCAGCCCTACAGGGGGCAAGGACGAGCCCCAGCATTTT. Translating it yields CASSPTGGKDEPQHF.

The CDR3 here is CASSPLAGNNEQFF. DNA for the CDR3: TGTGCCAGCAGCCCGCTAGCGGGAAACAATGAGCAGTTCTTC. The V gene is TRBV28, the J gene TRBJ2-1; 9 bases are a match to TRBD2. CDR1 and CDR2 from the germline V gene are MDHEN and SYDVKM. The CDR3 covers 14 residues. The V segment lost 6 bases and the J segment 5 bases; nucleotides outside the gene matches: 5.

About this clone itself: Within the sample, other DNA sequences also encode this same CDR3. The V call is TRBV19, the J call TRBJ1-1; 8 bases fit TRBD1. Trimming cost V 4 bases and J 6 bases; bases outside gene matches: 4. The CDR3 is 13 residues long. Germline V gene data show CDR1 as LNHDA and CDR2 as SQIVND (reference sequence). In DNA, the CDR3 is TGTGCCAGTAGTACCGGACAGGGCCCTGAAGCTTTCTTT. This gives the protein CASSTGQGPEAFF.

The V call is TRBV4-2, the J call TRBJ1-1; tentatively, D is TRBD1 (5 bases). Per germline, CDR1 LGHNA and CDR2 YNFKEQ. Trimming took off 0 bases at V and 3 bases at J, with 11 bases between the two ends. This CDR3 region has 15 residues. CDR3 DNA: TGTGCCAGCAGCCAAGAATTGGGGCCTGACACTGAAGCTTTCTTT. Translated: CASSQELGPDTEAFF.

The genes are TRBV4-2 and TRBJ1-2; D is undetermined. The germline V and J ends were trimmed by 1 base and 7 bases, with 16 bases remaining between them. Germline CDR1 is LGHNA and CDR2 is YNFKEQ. The CDR3 spans 15 residues. CDR3 in DNA: TGTGCCAGCAGCCAAGGTATGATAGCGGAGGTTGGCTACACCTTC. It codes for CASSQGMIAEVGYTF.

The rearrangement uses TRBV5-8 and TRBJ2-2, with 7 bases fitting TRBD2. CDR3 length: 15 residues. The germline gives CDR1 SGHTS, CDR2 YDEGEE. V was pared by 1 base and J by 4 bases, with 4 bases of the junction left unmatched. CDR3 loop: CASSLRGVGTGELFF. In nucleotides, the CDR3 is TGTGCCAGCAGCTTGCGGGGGGTAGGCACCGGGGAGCTGTTTTTT.

As regards this clone: Its ends do not fully match the called genes, so a read error is possible. The CDR3 DNA is TGTGCCATCAGTGATAAAGGTGGAGGGAACCAAGAGAACCAGTACTTC. This encodes CAISDKGGGNQENQYF. V is TRBV10-3 and J is TRBJ2-5, with D maybe TRBD2 (6 bases). Germline V lookup: CDR1 ENHRY, CDR2 SYGVKD. CDR3 size: 16 residues.

The gene calls are TRBV28 and TRBJ2-7, with TRBD1 matching over 9 bases. With 4 bases clipped from V and 4 bases from J, the junction kept 8 bases outside the gene matches. Germline V lookup: CDR1 MDHEN, CDR2 SYDVKM. The length of the CDR3 is 15 residues. The CDR3 is CASSSHTGGKYEQYF. As DNA, the CDR3 is TGTGCCAGCAGTTCCCATACAGGGGGCAAGTACGAGCAGTACTTC.

The V call is TRBV2, the J call TRBJ2-2; TRBD1 might be the D (6 bases). CDR1 and CDR2 (germline): SNHLY, FYNNEI. This CDR3 spans 14 amino acids. The V end was cut by 11 bases, the J end by 0 bases, with 13 bases between. In DNA, the CDR3 is TGTGCCTCCTCTAGACAGGCGAACACCGGGGAGCTGTTTTTT. Its protein product is CASSRQANTGELFF.

Details on this clone: One junction end disagrees with the germline gene, perhaps due to a read error. The CDR3 protein is CATSLLIDSGQPQHF. The CDR3 nucleotides are TGTGCCACCAGTCTTTTGATAGATTCAGGTCAGCCCCAGCATTTT. This rearrangement joins TRBV6-1 to TRBJ1-5; D remains unclear. Germline values: CDR1 MNHNS, CDR2 SASEGT. The CDR3 extends over 15 amino acids.

The chain combines TRBV18 with TRBJ1-1; 8 bases fit TRBD1. Germline V CDR1 and CDR2: KGHSH, LQKENI. J lost 0 bases, V lost 0 bases, and 6 bases had no gene match. The CDR3 spans 17 residues. CDR3: CASSPPSSGGMNTEAFF. The CDR3 nucleotides read TGTGCCAGCTCACCACCGAGCTCAGGGGGCATGAACACTGAAGCTTTCTTT. Complete variable domain (other parts from reference TRBV18 and TRBJ1-1): NAGVMQNPRHLVRRRGQEARLRCSPMKGHSHVYWYRQLPEEGLKFMVYLQKENIIDESGMPKERFSAEFPKEGPSILRIQQVVRGDSAAYFCASSPPSSGGMNTEAFFGQGTRLTVV.

The J gene is TRBJ1-4, the V gene TRBV7-6, with D perhaps TRBD1 (6 bases). Germline loops: CDR1 SGHVS, CDR2 FNYEAQ. The CDR3 spans 15 residues. V was pared by 5 bases and J by 6 bases, with 16 bases between. CDR3 coding DNA: TGTGCCAGCAGCCCCACAGGGTCGTGGGATGAAAAACTGTTTTTT. This gives the protein CASSPTGSWDEKLFF.

The gene calls are TRBV6-5 and TRBJ1-1, with D possibly TRBD1 on 5 matching bases. Trimming shortened V by 0 bases and J by 5 bases, and 13 bases separated the two germline ends. CDR1 MNHEY and CDR2 SVGAGI come from the germline V gene. The CDR3 sequence is 15 residues long. Here the CDR3 DNA reads TGTGCCAGCAGTTACTCTTTCGCCGGGGGGACTGAAGCTTTCTTT. This gives the protein CASSYSFAGGTEAFF.

The chain joins TRBV10-3 to TRBJ1-5; D remains ambiguous. Per the germline V gene, CDR1 is ENHRY and CDR2 is SYGVKD. Trimming cost V 2 bases and J 6 bases, with 11 bases left between them. This CDR3 comprises 14 residues. CDR3 sequence (DNA): TGTGCCATCAGTGAGCCAGGCACCGTTCAGCCCCAGCATTTT. Translation gives CAISEPGTVQPQHF.

The J gene is TRBJ2-1, the V gene TRBV6-6; 7 nucleotides match TRBD1. The ends lost 5 bases at V and 3 bases at J; junction bases unmatched: 4. The length of the CDR3 is 14 residues. CDR1 and CDR2 (germline): MNHNY, SVGAGI (reference sequence). In DNA form, the CDR3 reads TGTGCCAGCAGTGACAGGGCGGACTACAATGAGCAGTTCTTC. Protein: CASSDRADYNEQFF.

The gene calls are TRBV9 and TRBJ1-1, with D hard to call. V lost 5 bases and J lost 5, with 19 bases in between. This CDR3 has 15 amino acids. CDR1 is SGDLS and CDR2 is YYNGEE in the germline V gene. The CDR3 region is CASSIGSWGGTEAFF. The CDR3 DNA reads TGTGCCAGCAGTATAGGCAGTTGGGGAGGAACTGAAGCTTTCTTT.

The rearrangement joins TRBV11-2 to TRBJ1-2; D may be TRBD1 (6 bases). The germline gives CDR1 SGHAT, CDR2 FQNNGV. This CDR3 has 16 amino acids. The V end lost 5 bases, the J end lost 0 bases, and 16 bases lay between the germline ends. DNA for the CDR3: TGTGCCAGCAGCACGTTTGGACAGTTCGCTAACTATGGCTACACCTTC. This gives the protein CASSTFGQFANYGYTF.

V usage is TRBV27 and J usage is TRBJ1-5; D is ambiguous. The V end was cut by 5 bases, the J end by 5 bases, with 4 bases between. Germline-derived CDR1 and CDR2 are MNHEY and SMNVEV (reference sequence). CDR3 length: 11 residues. As DNA, the CDR3 is TGTGCCAGCAGTCGGGATCAGCCCCAGCATTTT. Amino acid sequence: CASSRDQPQHF.

J is TRBJ1-1 and V is TRBV28; 8 nucleotides agree with TRBD1. Germline CDR1 MDHEN, CDR2 SYDVKM. The CDR3 runs to 14 residues. V dropped 2 bases and J dropped 6; count of bases not matched to a gene: 5. DNA for the CDR3: TGTGCCAGCAGTTTAGACAGGGGTTTCGCTGAAGCTTTCTTT. Amino acids: CASSLDRGFAEAFF.

The J gene is TRBJ2-7, the V gene TRBV5-1, with 8 bases matching TRBD1. The V and J ends lost 2 bases and 1 base, in that order; junction bases with no gene match: 5. This CDR3 has 15 residues. CDR1 SGHRS and CDR2 YFSETQ come from the germline V gene. For the CDR3, the DNA is TGCGCCAGCAGCTTAATTACAGGGGGGTCCTACGAGCAGTACTTC. Protein product: CASSLITGGSYEQYF.

This chain connects TRBV19 to TRBJ1-6, with D possibly matching TRBD1 (6 bases). The CDR3 runs 16 residues. The germline CDR1 and CDR2 sequences are LNHDA and SQIVND (reference sequence). The V end was cut by 6 bases, the J end by 5 bases, with 17 bases between. The CDR3 sequence: CASRPLLGADNSPLHF. The CDR3 coding sequence is TGTGCCAGTAGACCACTTCTGGGGGCGGATAATTCACCCCTCCACTTT.